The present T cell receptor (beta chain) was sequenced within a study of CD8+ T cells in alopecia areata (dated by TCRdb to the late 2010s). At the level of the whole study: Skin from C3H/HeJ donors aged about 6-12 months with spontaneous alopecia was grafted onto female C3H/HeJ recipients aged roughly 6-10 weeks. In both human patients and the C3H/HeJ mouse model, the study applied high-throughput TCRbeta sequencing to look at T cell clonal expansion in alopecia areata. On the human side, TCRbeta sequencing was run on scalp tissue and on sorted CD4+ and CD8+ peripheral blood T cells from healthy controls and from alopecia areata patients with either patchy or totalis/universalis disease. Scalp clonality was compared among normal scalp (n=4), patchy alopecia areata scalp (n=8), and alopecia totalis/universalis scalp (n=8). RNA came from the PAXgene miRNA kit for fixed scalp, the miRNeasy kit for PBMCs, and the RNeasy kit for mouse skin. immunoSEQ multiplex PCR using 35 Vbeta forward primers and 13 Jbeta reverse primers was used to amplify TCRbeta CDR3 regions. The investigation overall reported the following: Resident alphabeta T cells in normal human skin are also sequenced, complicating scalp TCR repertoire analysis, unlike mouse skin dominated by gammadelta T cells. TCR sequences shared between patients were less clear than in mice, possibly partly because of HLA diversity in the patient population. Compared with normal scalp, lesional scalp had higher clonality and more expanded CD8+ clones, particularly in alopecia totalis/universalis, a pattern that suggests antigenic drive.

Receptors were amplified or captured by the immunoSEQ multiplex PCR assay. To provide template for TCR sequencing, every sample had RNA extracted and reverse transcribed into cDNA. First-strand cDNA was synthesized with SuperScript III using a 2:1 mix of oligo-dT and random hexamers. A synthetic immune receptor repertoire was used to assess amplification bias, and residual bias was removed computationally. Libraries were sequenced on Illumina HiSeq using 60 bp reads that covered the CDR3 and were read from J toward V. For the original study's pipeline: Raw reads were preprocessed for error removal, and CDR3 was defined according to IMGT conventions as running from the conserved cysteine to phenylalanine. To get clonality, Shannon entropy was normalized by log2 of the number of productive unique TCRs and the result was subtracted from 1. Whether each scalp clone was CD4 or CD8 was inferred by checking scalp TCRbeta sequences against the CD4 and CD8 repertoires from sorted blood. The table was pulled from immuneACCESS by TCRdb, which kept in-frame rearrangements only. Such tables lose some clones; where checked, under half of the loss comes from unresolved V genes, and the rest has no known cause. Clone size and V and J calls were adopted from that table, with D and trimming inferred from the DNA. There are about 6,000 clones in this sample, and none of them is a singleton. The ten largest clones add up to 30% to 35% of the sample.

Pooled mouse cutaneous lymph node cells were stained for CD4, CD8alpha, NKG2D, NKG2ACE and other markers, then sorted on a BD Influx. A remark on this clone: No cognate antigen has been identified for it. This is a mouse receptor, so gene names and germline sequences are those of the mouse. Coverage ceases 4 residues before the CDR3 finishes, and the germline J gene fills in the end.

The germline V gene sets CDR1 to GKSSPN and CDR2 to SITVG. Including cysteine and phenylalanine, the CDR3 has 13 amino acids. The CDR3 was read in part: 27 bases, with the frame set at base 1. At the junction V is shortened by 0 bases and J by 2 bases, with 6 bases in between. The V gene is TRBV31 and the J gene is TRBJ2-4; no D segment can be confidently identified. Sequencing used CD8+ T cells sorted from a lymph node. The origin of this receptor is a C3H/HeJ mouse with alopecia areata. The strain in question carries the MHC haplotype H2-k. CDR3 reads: CAWSLDIQNTLYF. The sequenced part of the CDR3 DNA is TGTGCCTGGAGTCTAGACATTCAAAAC.